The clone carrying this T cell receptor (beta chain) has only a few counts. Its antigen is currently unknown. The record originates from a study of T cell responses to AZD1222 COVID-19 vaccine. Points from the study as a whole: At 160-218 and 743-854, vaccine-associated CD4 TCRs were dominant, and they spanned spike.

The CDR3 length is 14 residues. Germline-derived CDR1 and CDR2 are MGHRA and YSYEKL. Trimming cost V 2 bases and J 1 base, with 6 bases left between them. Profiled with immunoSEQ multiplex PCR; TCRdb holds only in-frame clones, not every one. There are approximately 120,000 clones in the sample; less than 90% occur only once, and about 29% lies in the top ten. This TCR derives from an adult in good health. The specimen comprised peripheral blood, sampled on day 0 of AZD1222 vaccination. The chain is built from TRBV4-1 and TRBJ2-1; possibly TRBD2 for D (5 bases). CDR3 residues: CASSQSGSYNEQFF. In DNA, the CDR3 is TGCGCCAGCAGCCAAAGCGGTTCCTACAATGAGCAGTTCTTC.